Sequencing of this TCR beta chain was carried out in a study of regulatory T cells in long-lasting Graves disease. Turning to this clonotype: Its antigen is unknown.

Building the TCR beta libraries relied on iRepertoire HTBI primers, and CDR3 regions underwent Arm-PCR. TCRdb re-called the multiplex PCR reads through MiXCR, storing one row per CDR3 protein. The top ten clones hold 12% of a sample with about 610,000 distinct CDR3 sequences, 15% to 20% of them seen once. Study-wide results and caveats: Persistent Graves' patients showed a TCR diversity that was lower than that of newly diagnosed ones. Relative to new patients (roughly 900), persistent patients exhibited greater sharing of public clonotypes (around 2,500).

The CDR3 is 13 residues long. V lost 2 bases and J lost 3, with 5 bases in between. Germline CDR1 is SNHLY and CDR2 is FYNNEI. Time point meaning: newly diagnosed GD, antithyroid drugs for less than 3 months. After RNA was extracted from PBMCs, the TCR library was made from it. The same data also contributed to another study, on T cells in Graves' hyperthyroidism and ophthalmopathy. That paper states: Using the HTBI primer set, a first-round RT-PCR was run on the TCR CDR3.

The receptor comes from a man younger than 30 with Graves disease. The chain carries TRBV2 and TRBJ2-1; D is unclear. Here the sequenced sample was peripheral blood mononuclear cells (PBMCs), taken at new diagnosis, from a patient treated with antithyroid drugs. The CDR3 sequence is CASSEFLYNEQFF. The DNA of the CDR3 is TGTGCCAGCAGTGAATTTCTCTACAATGAGCAGTTCTTC.